This record covers a single T cell receptor (beta chain). Its antigen is not identified. From germline, CDR1 is SGDLS and CDR2 YYNGEE. The CDR3 runs to 18 residues. Trimming removed 2 bases from V and 0 bases from J; junction bases left unmatched: 12. This sample is drawn from a study of cytomegalovirus exposure and HLA in healthy donors. Overall study results and limits: TRBV6-2, TRBV6-3 and other indistinguishable V segments were excluded. Previously analyzed data showed that most TCR beta V segments were productive at a frequency of about 87% or about 30%.

The PCR had 60 Vbeta and 13 Jbeta primers. Libraries were prepared by immunoSEQ multiplex PCR; TCRdb keeps only in-frame clonotypes and omits some of them. The repertoire holds about 130,000 clones, 65% to 90% seen once, with 0.7% in the top ten. Sample: PBMCs. This receptor was obtained from a man aged 18 to 30 in good health and CMV-seronegative. This rearrangement joins TRBV9 to TRBJ2-3, with TRBD2 matching 7 bases. The CDR3 loop reads CASSVSQATSASTDTQYF. The CDR3 bases are TGTGCCAGCAGCGTCTCCCAGGCCACTAGCGCAAGCACAGATACGCAGTATTTT.